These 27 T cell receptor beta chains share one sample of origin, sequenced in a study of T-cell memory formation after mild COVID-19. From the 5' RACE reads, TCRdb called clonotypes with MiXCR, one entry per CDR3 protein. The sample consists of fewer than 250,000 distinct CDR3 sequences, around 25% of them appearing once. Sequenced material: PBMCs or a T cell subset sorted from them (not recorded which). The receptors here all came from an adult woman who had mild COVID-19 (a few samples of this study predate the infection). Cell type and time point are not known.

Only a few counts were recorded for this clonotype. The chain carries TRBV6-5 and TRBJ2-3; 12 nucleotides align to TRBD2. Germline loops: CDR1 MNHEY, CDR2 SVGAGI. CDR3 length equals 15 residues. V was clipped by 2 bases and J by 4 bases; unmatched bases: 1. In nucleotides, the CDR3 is TGTGCCAGCAGTTACACTAGCGGGAGGTCAGATACGCAGTATTTT. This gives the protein CASSYTSGRSDTQYF.

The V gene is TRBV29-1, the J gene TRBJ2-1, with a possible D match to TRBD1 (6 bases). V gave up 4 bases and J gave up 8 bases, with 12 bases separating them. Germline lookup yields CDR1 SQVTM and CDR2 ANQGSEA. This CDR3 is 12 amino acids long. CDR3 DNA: TGCAGCGTTGTGGGACAATGGTATGAGCAGTTCTTC. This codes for CSVVGQWYEQFF.

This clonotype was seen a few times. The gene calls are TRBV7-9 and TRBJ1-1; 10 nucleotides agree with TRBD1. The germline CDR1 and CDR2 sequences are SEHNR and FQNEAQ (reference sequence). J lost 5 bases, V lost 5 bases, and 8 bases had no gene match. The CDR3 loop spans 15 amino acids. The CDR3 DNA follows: TGTGCCAGCAGCACGTCGACAGGGGGCGAGACTGAAGCTTTCTTT. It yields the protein CASSTSTGGETEAFF.

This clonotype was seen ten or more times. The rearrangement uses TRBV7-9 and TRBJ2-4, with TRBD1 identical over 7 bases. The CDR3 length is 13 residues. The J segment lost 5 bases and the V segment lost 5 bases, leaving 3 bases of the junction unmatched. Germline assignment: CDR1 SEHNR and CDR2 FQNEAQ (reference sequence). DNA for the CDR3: TGTGCCAGCAGCCTCGACAGGGAAAACATTCAGTACTTC. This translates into CASSLDRENIQYF.

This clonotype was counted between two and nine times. The CDR3 region has the DNA TGCAGTGCTAGAGTAAGCGGGAGGGGGCTATACAATGAGCAGTTCTTC. Protein sequence: CSARVSGRGLYNEQFF. V and J are TRBV20-1 and TRBJ2-1, with TRBD2 identical over 10 bases. Germline-derived CDR1 and CDR2 are DFQATT and SNEGSKA (reference sequence). CDR3 length: 16 amino acids. Unmatched junction bases numbered 7, after V lost 1 base and J lost 4 bases.

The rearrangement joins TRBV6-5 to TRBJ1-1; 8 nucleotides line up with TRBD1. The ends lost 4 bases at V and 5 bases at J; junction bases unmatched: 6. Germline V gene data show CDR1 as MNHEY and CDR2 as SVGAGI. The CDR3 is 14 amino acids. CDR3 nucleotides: TGTGCCAGCAGTTCGGACAGGGCTTTGACTGAAGCTTTCTTT. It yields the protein CASSSDRALTEAFF.

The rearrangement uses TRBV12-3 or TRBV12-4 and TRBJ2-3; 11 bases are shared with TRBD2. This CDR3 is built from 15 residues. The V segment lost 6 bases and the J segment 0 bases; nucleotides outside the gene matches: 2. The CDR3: CASRLAGDSTDTQYF. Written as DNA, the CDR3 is TGTGCCAGCAGACTAGCGGGGGATAGCACAGATACGCAGTATTTT.

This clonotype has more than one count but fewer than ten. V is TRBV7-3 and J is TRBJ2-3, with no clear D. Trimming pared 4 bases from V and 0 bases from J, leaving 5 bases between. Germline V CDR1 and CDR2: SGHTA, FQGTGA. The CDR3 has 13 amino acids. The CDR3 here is CASSSSSTDTQYF. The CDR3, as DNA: TGTGCCAGCAGCTCCTCTAGCACAGATACGCAGTATTTT.

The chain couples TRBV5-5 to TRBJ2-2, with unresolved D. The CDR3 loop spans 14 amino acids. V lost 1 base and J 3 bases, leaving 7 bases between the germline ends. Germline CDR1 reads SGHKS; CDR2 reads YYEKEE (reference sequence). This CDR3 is CASSLLGYTGELFF. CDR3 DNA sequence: TGTGCCAGCAGCTTGCTGGGGTACACCGGGGAGCTGTTTTTT.

In nucleotides, the CDR3 is TGTGCCAGCAGGGAAAATGAGCAGTTCTTC. Translated, it gives CASRENEQFF. The chain combines TRBV2 with TRBJ2-1; D is ambiguous. Per germline, CDR1 SNHLY and CDR2 FYNNEI. The CDR3 totals 10 residues. Trimming pared 6 bases from V and 7 bases from J, leaving 4 bases between. The entire variable domain, with the rest obtained from reference TRBV2 and TRBJ2-1, is as follows: EPEVTQTPSHQVTQMGQEVILRCVPISNHLYFYWYRQILGQKVEFLVSFYNNEISEKSEIFDDQFSVERPDGSNFTLKIRSTKLEDSAMYFCASRENEQFFGPGTRLTVL.

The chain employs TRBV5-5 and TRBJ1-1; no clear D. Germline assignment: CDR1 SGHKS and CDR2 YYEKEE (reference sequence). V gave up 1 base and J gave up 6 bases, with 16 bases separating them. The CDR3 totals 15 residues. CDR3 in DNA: TGTGCCAGCAGCTTGCGCGAGGGAGCGACCGCTGAAGCTTTCTTT. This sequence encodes CASSLREGATAEAFF. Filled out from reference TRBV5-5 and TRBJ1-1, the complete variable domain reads DAGVTQSPTHLIKTRGQQVTLRCSPISGHKSVSWYQQVLGQGPQFIFQYYEKEERGRGNFPDRFSARQFPNYSSELNVNALLLGDSALYLCASSLREGATAEAFFGQGTRLTVV.

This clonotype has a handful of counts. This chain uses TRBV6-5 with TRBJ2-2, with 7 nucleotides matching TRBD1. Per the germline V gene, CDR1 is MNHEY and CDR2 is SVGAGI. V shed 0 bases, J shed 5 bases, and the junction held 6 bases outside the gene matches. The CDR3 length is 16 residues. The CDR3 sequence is CASSYSRTGVTGELFF. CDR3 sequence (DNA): TGTGCCAGCAGTTACTCGAGAACAGGGGTTACCGGGGAGCTGTTTTTT.

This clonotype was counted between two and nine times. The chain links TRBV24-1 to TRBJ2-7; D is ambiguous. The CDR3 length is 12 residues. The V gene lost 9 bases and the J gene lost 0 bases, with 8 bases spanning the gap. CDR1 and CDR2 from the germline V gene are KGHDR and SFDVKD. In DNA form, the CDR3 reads TGTGCCACCCAGAGCAGCTCCTACGAGCAGTACTTC. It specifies CATQSSSYEQYF.

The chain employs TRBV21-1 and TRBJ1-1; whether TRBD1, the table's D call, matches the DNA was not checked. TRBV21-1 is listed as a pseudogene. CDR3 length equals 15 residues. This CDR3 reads CASSAPGGMNTEAFF. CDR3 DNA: TGTGCCAGCAGCGCTCCCGGAGGGATGAACACTGAAGCTTTCTTT.

DNA of the CDR3: TGTGCCAGCAGCAGTACAGGGGAAGGGGTTCTTACCCAGCATTTT. This encodes CASSSTGEGVLTQHF. The gene calls are TRBV6-6 and TRBJ1-5; 7 bases line up with TRBD1. Germline CDR1 MNHNY, CDR2 SVGAGI (reference sequence). With V trimmed by 6 bases and J by 11 bases, 16 bases remained unmatched. This CDR3 contains 15 residues.

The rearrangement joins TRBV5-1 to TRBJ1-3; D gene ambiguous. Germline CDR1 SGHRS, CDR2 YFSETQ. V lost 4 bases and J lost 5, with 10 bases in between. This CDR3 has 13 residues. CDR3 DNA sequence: TGCGCCAGCAGCGCGGACGGAAGAAACACCATATATTTT. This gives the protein CASSADGRNTIYF. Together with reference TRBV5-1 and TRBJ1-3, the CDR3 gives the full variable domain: KAGVTQTPRYLIKTRGQQVTLSCSPISGHRSVSWYQQTPGQGLQFLFEYFSETQRNKGNFPGRFSGRQFSNSRSEMNVSTLELGDSALYLCASSADGRNTIYFGEGSWLTVV.

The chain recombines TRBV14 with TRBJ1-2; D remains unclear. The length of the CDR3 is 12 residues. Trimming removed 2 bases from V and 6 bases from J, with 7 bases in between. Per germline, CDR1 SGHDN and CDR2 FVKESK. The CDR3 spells CASSQTSHGYTF. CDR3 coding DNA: TGTGCCAGCAGCCAAACCTCCCATGGCTACACCTTC. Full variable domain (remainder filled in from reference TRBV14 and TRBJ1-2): EAGVTQFPSHSVIEKGQTVTLRCDPISGHDNLYWYRRVMGKEIKFLLHFVKESKQDESGMPNNRFLAERTGGTYSTLKVQPAELEDSGVYFCASSQTSHGYTFGSGTRLTVV.

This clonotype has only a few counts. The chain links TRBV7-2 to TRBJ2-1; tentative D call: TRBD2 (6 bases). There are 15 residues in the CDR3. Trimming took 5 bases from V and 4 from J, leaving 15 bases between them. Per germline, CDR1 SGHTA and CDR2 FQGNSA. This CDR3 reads CASSRLGRRYNEQFF. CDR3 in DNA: TGTGCCAGCAGCAGACTAGGTCGACGATACAATGAGCAGTTCTTC. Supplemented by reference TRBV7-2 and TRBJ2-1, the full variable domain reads GAGVSQSPSNKVTEKGKDVELRCDPISGHTALYWYRQSLGQGLEFLIYFQGNSAPDKSGLPSDRFSAERTGGSVSTLTIQRTQQEDSAVYLCASSRLGRRYNEQFFGPGTRLTVL.

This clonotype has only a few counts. CDR3 sequence: CASSQDYGWGETQYF. The CDR3 nucleotides read TGTGCCAGCAGCCAGGACTACGGATGGGGAGAGACCCAGTACTTC. V gene TRBV14 combines with J gene TRBJ2-5, with D maybe TRBD2 (6 bases). The germline V gene encodes CDR1 SGHDN and CDR2 FVKESK. The CDR3 loop spans 15 amino acids. Trimming removed 3 bases from V and 4 bases from J, with 15 bases in between.

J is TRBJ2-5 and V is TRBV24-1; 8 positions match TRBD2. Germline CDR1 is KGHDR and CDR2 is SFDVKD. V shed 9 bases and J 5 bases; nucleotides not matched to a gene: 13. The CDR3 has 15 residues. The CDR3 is CATSPSGRRRETQYF. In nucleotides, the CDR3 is TGTGCCACCTCTCCCAGCGGGAGAAGGCGGGAGACCCAGTACTTC.

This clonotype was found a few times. CDR3 loop: CSAEPGYSYEQYF. The CDR3 DNA follows: TGCAGTGCCGAGCCGGGGTACTCCTACGAGCAGTACTTC. The chain has TRBV20-1 and TRBJ2-7, with D maybe TRBD2 (5 bases). V lost 6 bases to trimming and J lost 0 bases, with 12 bases between them. Germline-derived CDR1 and CDR2 are DFQATT and SNEGSKA (reference sequence). This CDR3 region has 13 residues.

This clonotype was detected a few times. The DNA for the CDR3 is TGTGCCAGCAGTTACGGGGGGACCCACACAGATACGCAGTATTTT. It is translated as CASSYGGTHTDTQYF. The V gene is TRBV6-6, the J gene TRBJ2-3, with TRBD2 as a possible D gene (6 bases). From germline, CDR1 is MNHNY and CDR2 SVGAGI (reference sequence). This CDR3 has 15 amino acids. Trimming removed 2 bases from V and 2 bases from J, with 11 bases in between.

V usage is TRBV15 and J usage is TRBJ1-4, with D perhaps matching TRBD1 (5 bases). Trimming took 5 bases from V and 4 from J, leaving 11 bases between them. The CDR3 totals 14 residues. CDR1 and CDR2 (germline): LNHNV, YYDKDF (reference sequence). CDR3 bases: TGTGCCACCAGCGACGGGGGGGGTAATGAAAAACTGTTTTTT. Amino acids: CATSDGGGNEKLFF.

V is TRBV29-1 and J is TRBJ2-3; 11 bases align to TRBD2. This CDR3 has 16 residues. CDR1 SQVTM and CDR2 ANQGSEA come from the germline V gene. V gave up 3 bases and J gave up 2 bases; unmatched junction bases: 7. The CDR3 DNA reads TGCAGCGTTGATGGGACTAGCGGAAGGTCCACAGATACGCAGTATTTT. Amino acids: CSVDGTSGRSTDTQYF.

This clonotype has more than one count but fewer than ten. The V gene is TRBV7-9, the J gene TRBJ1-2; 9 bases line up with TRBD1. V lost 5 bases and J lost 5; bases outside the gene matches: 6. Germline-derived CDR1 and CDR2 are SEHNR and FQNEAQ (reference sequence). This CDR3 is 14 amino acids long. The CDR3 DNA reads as TGTGCCAGCAGCCCGGGACAGGGCCCTTATGGCTACACCTTC. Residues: CASSPGQGPYGYTF.

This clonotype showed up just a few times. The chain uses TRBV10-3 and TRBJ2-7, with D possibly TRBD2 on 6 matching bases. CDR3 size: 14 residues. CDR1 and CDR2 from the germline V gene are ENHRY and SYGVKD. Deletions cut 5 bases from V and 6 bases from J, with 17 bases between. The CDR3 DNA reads TGTGCCATCAGTATCCCGGAGGGTCTTGGCGAGCAGTACTTC. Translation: CAISIPEGLGEQYF.

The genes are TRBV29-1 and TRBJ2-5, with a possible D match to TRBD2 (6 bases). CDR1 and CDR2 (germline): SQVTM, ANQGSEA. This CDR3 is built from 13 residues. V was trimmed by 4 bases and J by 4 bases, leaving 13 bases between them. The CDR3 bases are TGCAGCGTTGTAGCGGCTAACAGAGAGACCCAGTACTTC. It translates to CSVVAANRETQYF.